This entry lists 21 T cell receptor beta chains sequenced from one sample in a study of chemoradiotherapy in HPV16-positive cancers. The table came from immunoSEQ multiplex PCR; TCRdb's copy has only in-frame clones and leaves some out. The sample contains approximately 3,300 clones, around 90% of which appear only once. Sample: tumor tissue, taken from a patient who underwent chemoradiotherapy. These receptors all come from a human donor with HPV-associated anogenital cancer.

This chain joins TRBV7-9 and TRBJ1-2; 7 bases align to TRBD1. Germline loops: CDR1 SEHNR, CDR2 FQNEAQ (reference sequence). This CDR3 has 15 amino acids. Unmatched junction bases numbered 12, after V lost 3 bases and J lost 8 bases. The CDR3 reads CASSLTMNGQEGYTF. The CDR3 bases are TGTGCCAGCAGCTTGACTATGAACGGACAGGAAGGCTACACCTTC.

The CDR3 reads CASRTGTSETGELFF. DNA for the CDR3: TGTGCCAGCAGAACCGGGACTAGCGAGACCGGGGAGCTGTTTTTT. J is TRBJ2-2 and V is TRBV6-6; 10 positions match TRBD2. The germline gives CDR1 MNHNY, CDR2 SVGAGI (reference sequence). There are 15 residues in the CDR3. With 6 bases clipped from V and 5 bases from J, the junction kept 6 bases outside the gene matches.

This clone was observed a few times. This chain uses TRBV30 with TRBJ2-3, with D perhaps TRBD2 (5 bases). V lost 3 bases and J lost 6, with 13 bases in between. Germline V gives CDR1 GTSNPN, CDR2 SVGIG (reference sequence). The CDR3 length is 13 residues. CDR3 coding DNA: TGTGCCTGGAGCTCGGGAACCCTGGATACGCAGTATTTT. It translates to CAWSSGTLDTQYF.

The V and J genes are TRBV2 and TRBJ1-1; D is possibly TRBD1 (6 bases). CDR3 length: 16 residues. Germline-derived CDR1 and CDR2 are SNHLY and FYNNEI. V was shortened by 8 bases and J by 4 bases, with 23 bases between the two germline ends. The CDR3 protein is CASWGHSVWQSTEAFF. In DNA, the CDR3 is TGTGCCAGCTGGGGACACTCCGTGTGGCAATCCACTGAAGCTTTCTTT.

This clone has just a few counts. The J gene is TRBJ1-5, the V gene TRBV10-2, with D uncertain. Germline CDR1 is WSHSY and CDR2 is SAAADI. The CDR3 runs to 13 residues. Trimming removed 3 bases at V and 6 bases at J, with 9 bases between. The CDR3 loop is CASSEGLGQPQHF. CDR3 DNA: TGCGCCAGCAGTGAAGGGCTAGGTCAGCCCCAGCATTTT.

The V and J genes are TRBV19 and TRBJ1-1; perhaps TRBD1 as D (5 bases). This CDR3 region has 16 residues. The germline V and J ends were trimmed by 6 bases and 1 base, with 18 bases remaining between them. Germline V gives CDR1 LNHDA, CDR2 SQIVND (reference sequence). In DNA, the CDR3 is TGTGCCAGTAGACCGTTGATGGGGCTACGGAACACTGAAGCTTTCTTT. Translated, it gives CASRPLMGLRNTEAFF.

J is TRBJ1-5 and V is TRBV10-3; D is unclear. The CDR3 has 14 amino acids. Trimming took 0 bases from V and 3 from J, leaving 6 bases between them. CDR1 and CDR2 (germline): ENHRY, SYGVKD. For the CDR3, the DNA is TGTGCCATCAGTGAGTCGAGTATCAATCAGCCCCAGCATTTT. This encodes CAISESSINQPQHF.

CDR3 nucleotide sequence: TGTGCCACCCGCGGGGGGGGCAATGAGCAGTTCTTC. This sequence encodes CATRGGGNEQFF. The chain links TRBV19 to TRBJ2-1; 9 bases line up with TRBD2. The CDR3 is 12 amino acids. Germline CDR1 and CDR2: LNHDA and SQIVND (reference sequence). J gave up 6 bases and V 10 bases, and 4 bases lay outside the gene matches.

The chain joins TRBV11-2 to TRBJ1-2; D is ambiguous. This CDR3 contains 18 residues. The V gene's germline CDR1 is SGHAT and CDR2 FQNNGV. V was pared by 1 base and J by 4 bases, with 22 bases between. The CDR3 DNA follows: TGTGCCAGCAGCTTAGGTCAGACCGGACCATCAAACCTCTATGGCTACACCTTC. This codes for CASSLGQTGPSNLYGYTF. Combining the CDR3 with reference TRBV11-2 and TRBJ1-2 gives the whole variable domain EAGVAQSPRYKIIEKRQSVAFWCNPISGHATLYWYQQILGQGPKLLIQFQNNGVVDDSQLPKDRFSAERLKGVDSTLKIQPAKLEDSAVYLCASSLGQTGPSNLYGYTFGSGTRLTVV.

The rearrangement uses TRBV11-1 and TRBJ2-2; perhaps TRBD1 as D (7 bases). Per germline, CDR1 SGHAT and CDR2 FQDESV (reference sequence). V lost 4 bases and J lost 6, with 15 bases in between. There are 15 residues in the CDR3. Here the CDR3 reads CASSSVTGRPGELFF. CDR3 nucleotide sequence: TGTGCCAGCAGCTCCGTGACAGGGAGGCCCGGGGAGCTGTTTTTT.

This sequence joins TRBV7-3 and TRBJ1-1, with D possibly matching TRBD1 (5 bases). V dropped 5 bases and J dropped 1 base, with 8 bases sitting between them. Germline CDR1 reads SGHTA; CDR2 reads FQGTGA. The CDR3 totals 13 residues. The CDR3 loop is CASSLTGNTEAFF. The DNA for the CDR3 is TGTGCCAGCAGCCTCACAGGGAACACTGAAGCTTTCTTT.

The rearrangement uses TRBV6-6 and TRBJ1-5; 7 positions match TRBD1. V dropped 5 bases and J dropped 2; count of bases not matched to a gene: 3. CDR1 is MNHNY and CDR2 is SVGAGI in the germline V gene (reference sequence). The CDR3 runs 14 residues. CDR3 amino acids: CASSITGGNQPQHF. CDR3 nucleotides: TGTGCCAGCAGTATAACAGGGGGCAATCAGCCCCAGCATTTT.

This chain joins TRBV15 and TRBJ1-5; no reliable D call. The CDR3 consists of 12 residues. Germline loops: CDR1 LNHNV, CDR2 YYDKDF (reference sequence). The ends were cut back, 4 bases at V and 5 bases at J, with 6 bases in the middle. The CDR3: CATSTPDQPQHF. The CDR3 bases are TGTGCCACCAGCACCCCGGATCAGCCCCAGCATTTT.

J is TRBJ1-2 and V is TRBV30; D possibly corresponds to TRBD1 (6 bases). Germline CDR1 is GTSNPN and CDR2 is SVGIG (reference sequence). The V end lost 4 bases, the J end lost 6 bases, and 9 bases lay between the germline ends. There are 11 residues in the CDR3. CDR3 protein: CAWNHRDGYTF. CDR3 nucleotides: TGTGCCTGGAACCACAGGGATGGCTACACCTTC. Full variable domain (missing parts from reference TRBV30 and TRBJ1-2): SQTIHQWPATLVQPVGSPLSLECTVEGTSNPNLYWYRQAAGRGLQLLFYSVGIGQISSEVPQNLSASRPQDRQFILSSKKLLLSDSGFYLCAWNHRDGYTFGSGTRLTVV.

This chain joins TRBV7-9 and TRBJ1-1, with 12 positions matching TRBD1. The germline V gene has CDR1 SEHNR and CDR2 FQNEAQ (reference sequence). V lost 5 bases and J lost 4; bases outside the gene matches: 14. This CDR3 has 18 amino acids. The CDR3 loop reads CASSILAGQGARGTEAFF. As DNA, the CDR3 is TGTGCCAGCAGCATACTCGCGGGACAGGGGGCTAGGGGCACTGAAGCTTTCTTT.

The chain is built from TRBV25-1 and TRBJ1-6; D gene unclear. CDR3 length: 13 amino acids. Trimming left V 4 bases short and J 9 bases short, with 10 bases between. CDR1 is MGHDK and CDR2 is SYGVNS in the germline V gene. CDR3: CASSAPVPSPLHF. CDR3 bases: TGTGCCAGCAGTGCCCCCGTGCCTTCACCCCTCCACTTT.

The chain couples TRBV7-9 to TRBJ2-6, with 9 bases fitting TRBD1. CDR1 SEHNR and CDR2 FQNEAQ come from the germline V gene (reference sequence). This CDR3 is built from 17 residues. The V segment lost 5 bases and the J segment 4 bases; nucleotides outside the gene matches: 9. The CDR3, as DNA: TGTGCCAGCAGCCCTATGACAGGGGGGGCCGGGGCCAACGTCCTGACTTTC. Translation: CASSPMTGGAGANVLTF.

The chain is built from TRBV2 and TRBJ1-1, with 7 nucleotides matching TRBD1. Germline CDR1 is SNHLY and CDR2 is FYNNEI. CDR3 length: 13 amino acids. The J segment lost 4 bases and the V segment lost 8 bases, leaving 7 bases of the junction unmatched. The CDR3 DNA is TGTGCCAGCCGATGGCAGGGGGGCACTGAAGCTTTCTTT. As protein: CASRWQGGTEAFF.

The gene calls are TRBV29-1 and TRBJ2-2; a weak D match, TRBD2 (5 bases). Germline CDR1 is SQVTM and CDR2 is ANQGSEA. Trimming took off 5 bases at V and 4 bases at J, with 14 bases between the two ends. The CDR3 spans 14 residues. The CDR3 DNA sequence: TGCAGCGTTCGTGCCCTAGCCGTCACCGGGGAGCTGTTTTTT. Protein: CSVRALAVTGELFF.

The chain joins TRBV19 to TRBJ2-2; D remains ambiguous. The germline V and J ends were trimmed by 5 bases and 6 bases, with 10 bases remaining between them. Germline CDR1 and CDR2: LNHDA and SQIVND (reference sequence). The CDR3 runs 13 residues. This CDR3 reads CASSPRAAGELFF. DNA of the CDR3: TGTGCCAGTAGTCCTCGGGCTGCCGGGGAGCTGTTTTTT.

This clone was detected once. CDR3 in DNA: TGCGCCAGCGGCGGCGGGGGGTCTGGAAACACCATATATTTT. This encodes CASGGGGSGNTIYF. The rearrangement links TRBV5-1 to TRBJ1-3; a possible D gene is TRBD1 (5 bases). This CDR3 contains 14 residues. Germline CDR1 SGHRS, CDR2 YFSETQ. Trimming removed 7 bases at V and 1 base at J, with 12 bases between.